This T cell receptor beta chain is from a study of T cells in Graves' hyperthyroidism and ophthalmopathy. CDR1 is SQVTM, CDR2 ANQGSEA, per germline. The V segment lost 6 bases and the J segment 1 base; nucleotides outside the gene matches: 10. The CDR3 is 15 residues long. Amplification of TCR beta CDR3 regions used RNA as the template. The HTBI primer set was used in a first-round RT-PCR of the TCR CDR3. TCRdb called the multiplex PCR reads again in MiXCR, with one record for every CDR3 protein. This table has fewer than 450,000 distinct CDR3 sequences, about a sixth appearing once. Among the patients, aged 18 to 65, hyperthyroidism was newly diagnosed and had lasted under 2 months. Patients with uncontrolled infections, other autoimmune diseases, pregnancy or lactation were excluded.

The chain employs TRBV29-1 and TRBJ2-3, with 7 bases that match TRBD1. The sequencing input was blood. The TCR was taken from a woman aged 25 to 39 with Graves' hyperthyroidism that later progressed to Graves' ophthalmopathy. The CDR3, as DNA: TGCAGCGTCGCAGAGAGGGGGCCCGGCACAGATACGCAGTATTTT. This translates into CSVAERGPGTDTQYF.